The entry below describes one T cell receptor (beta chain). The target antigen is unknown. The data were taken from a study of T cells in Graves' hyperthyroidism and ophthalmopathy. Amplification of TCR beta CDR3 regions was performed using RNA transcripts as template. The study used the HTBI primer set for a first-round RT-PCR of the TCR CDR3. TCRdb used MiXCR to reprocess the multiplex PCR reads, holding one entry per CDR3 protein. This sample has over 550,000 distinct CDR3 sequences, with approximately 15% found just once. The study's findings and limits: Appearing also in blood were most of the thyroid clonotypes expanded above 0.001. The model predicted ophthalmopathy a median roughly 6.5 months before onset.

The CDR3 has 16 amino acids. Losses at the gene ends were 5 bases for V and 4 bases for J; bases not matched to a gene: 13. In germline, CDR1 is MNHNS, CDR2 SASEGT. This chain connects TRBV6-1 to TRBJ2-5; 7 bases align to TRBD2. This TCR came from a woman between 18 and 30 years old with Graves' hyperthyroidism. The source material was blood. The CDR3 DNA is TGTGCCAGCAGTACCCGGGGGGTCTCGGGCTTAGAGACCCAGTACTTC. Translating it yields CASSTRGVSGLETQYF.